This T cell receptor (beta chain) comes out of a study of T cell changes during pregnancy in multiple sclerosis. Per the germline V gene, CDR1 is MNHNY and CDR2 is SVGAGI (reference sequence). The V end lost 5 bases, the J end lost 7 bases, and 14 bases lay between the germline ends. The CDR3 is 13 residues long. Profiled with immunoSEQ multiplex PCR; TCRdb holds only in-frame clones, not every one. Among 80,000 or so clones, roughly 94% were seen once, and the ten largest hold 2.6%. This receptor was taken from a female donor with multiple sclerosis, enrolled in a pregnancy study. The material sequenced was peripheral blood, taken before pregnancy. This chain links TRBV6-6 with TRBJ1-1, with D tentatively TRBD1 (5 bases). CDR3 residues: CASSTWGGGEAFF. In DNA, the CDR3 is TGTGCCAGCAGTACCTGGGGGGGAGGTGAAGCTTTCTTT.